Shown below are 14 T cell receptor beta chains from a single sample sequenced in a study of technical replicates of blood from several donors (dated by TCRdb to 2017 to 2019). Libraries were constructed by the immunoSEQ multiplex PCR assay. Entries here come from immuneACCESS through TCRdb and include only in-frame sequences with V and J called. Some clones fail to appear in such tables; in the studies checked, an unresolved V gene covers under half of the shortfall, and the cause of the remainder is unknown. Recorded for this sample are 95,000 or so clones; approximately 95% of them occurred a single time. The biggest ten clones account for around 0.3% of the sample. Sequencing was carried out using T cells isolated from PBMCs. All receptors derive from a human donor in good health.

This clone occurred a few times. The chain joins TRBV28 to TRBJ1-4; D ambiguous. CDR3 size: 14 residues. CDR1 is MDHEN and CDR2 is SYDVKM in the germline V gene. V was trimmed by 2 bases and J by 4 bases, leaving 8 bases between them. CDR3 in DNA: TGTGCCAGCAGTTTACGGGTGATTAATGAAAAACTGTTTTTT. It codes for CASSLRVINEKLFF.

This clone occurred a few times. The chain joins TRBV9 to TRBJ1-1; no clear D gene. The CDR3 length is 14 residues. Trimming stripped 0 bases from V and 4 bases from J, with 10 bases between. Looked up from germline, CDR1 is SGDLS and CDR2 is YYNGEE. CDR3 protein: CASSVDFGSTEAFF. CDR3 nucleotide sequence: TGTGCCAGCAGCGTAGACTTCGGTTCCACTGAAGCTTTCTTT.

The CDR3 DNA sequence: TGTGCCAGCAGCTGGGGGGGTGGACTAGCGGGAGGAGAGACCCAGTACTTC. It yields the protein CASSWGGGLAGGETQYF. This chain connects TRBV5-4 to TRBJ2-5; the match to TRBD2 covers 14 bases. J gave up 4 bases and V 3 bases, and 8 bases lay outside the gene matches. Germline assignment: CDR1 SGHNT and CDR2 YYREEE (reference sequence). The CDR3 loop spans 17 amino acids.

The J gene is TRBJ1-5, the V gene TRBV4-2; D is undetermined. CDR1 and CDR2 from the germline V gene are LGHNA and YNFKEQ. The CDR3 runs to 13 residues. Trimming pared 3 bases from V and 1 base from J, leaving 4 bases between. The chain's CDR3 is CASSHGSNQPQHF. Written as DNA, the CDR3 is TGTGCCAGCAGCCATGGCAGCAATCAGCCCCAGCATTTT.

The chain carries TRBV4-1 and TRBJ2-7; weak D call: TRBD1 (5 bases). This CDR3 contains 12 residues. Trimming cost V 5 bases and J 3 bases, with 8 bases left between them. The V gene's germline CDR1 is MGHRA and CDR2 YSYEKL. CDR3 sequence reads: CASSEQGYEQYF. The CDR3 DNA reads TGCGCCAGCAGCGAGCAGGGCTACGAGCAGTACTTC.

The table lists this clone with a count of one. The CDR3 region has the DNA TGTGCCAGTAGAAACGGGAGATTCACAGATACGCAGTATTTT. This codes for CASRNGRFTDTQYF. This rearrangement joins TRBV19 to TRBJ2-3, with a weak D call TRBD2 (6 bases). Germline CDR1 is LNHDA and CDR2 is SQIVND (reference sequence). V gave up 6 bases and J gave up 2 bases, with 12 bases separating them. The CDR3 extends over 14 amino acids.

This sequence joins TRBV4-3 and TRBJ2-3, with 8 positions matching TRBD1. This CDR3 has 16 amino acids. Germline CDR1 is LGHNA and CDR2 is YSLEER. J gave up 4 bases and V 2 bases, and 8 bases lay outside the gene matches. In DNA, the CDR3 is TGCGCCAGCAGCCAAATACAGGGGGTCATGGCAGATACGCAGTATTTT. Amino acid sequence: CASSQIQGVMADTQYF.

V and J are TRBV7-9 and TRBJ1-4; D remains unclear. The CDR3 contains 17 residues. Germline V CDR1 and CDR2: SEHNR, FQNEAQ (reference sequence). V dropped 0 bases and J dropped 4 bases, with 15 bases sitting between them. The CDR3: CASSLAISSIYNEKLFF. CDR3 sequence (DNA): TGTGCCAGCAGCTTAGCAATCTCTAGTATCTATAATGAAAAACTGTTTTTT.

The chain employs TRBV28 and TRBJ2-7, with TRBD2 as a possible D gene (6 bases). CDR1 is MDHEN and CDR2 is SYDVKM in the germline V gene. The length of the CDR3 is 14 residues. The V and J ends lost 7 bases and 6 bases respectively, with 19 bases between them. The CDR3 region is CASTLGGVTTEQYF. The DNA of the CDR3 is TGTGCCAGCACCCTAGGCGGGGTAACCACCGAGCAGTACTTC.

This chain connects TRBV18 to TRBJ1-3, with a possible D match to TRBD1 (5 bases). V shed 3 bases and J shed 7 bases, with 22 bases lying between them. The CDR3 covers 17 residues. Germline loops: CDR1 KGHSH, CDR2 LQKENI. The CDR3 sequence: CASSPDSGELRRNTIYF. The CDR3 DNA reads as TGTGCCAGCTCACCTGATTCGGGGGAACTGCGGCGGAACACCATATATTTT.

The J gene is TRBJ2-3, the V gene TRBV7-2, with D possibly TRBD1 on 6 matching bases. The CDR3 totals 15 residues. V dropped 3 bases and J dropped 0 bases, with 10 bases sitting between them. From germline, CDR1 is SGHTA and CDR2 FQGNSA. CDR3: CASSFGGASTDTQYF. CDR3 nucleotides: TGTGCCAGCAGCTTTGGGGGCGCGAGCACAGATACGCAGTATTTT.

The chain recombines TRBV29-1 with TRBJ1-1; the D is unclear. The V end lost 4 bases, the J end lost 7 bases, and 13 bases lay between the germline ends. In germline, CDR1 is SQVTM, CDR2 ANQGSEA. The CDR3 is 12 residues long. CDR3 loop: CSVGRFPIEAFF. CDR3 in DNA: TGCAGCGTTGGGCGGTTTCCTATTGAAGCTTTCTTT.

This chain joins TRBV10-3 and TRBJ2-1; 14 nucleotides align to TRBD2. The V and J ends lost 4 bases and 0 bases, in that order; junction bases with no gene match: 11. The CDR3 is 20 amino acids. Germline CDR1 reads ENHRY; CDR2 reads SYGVKD. CDR3 sequence reads: CAISVSGLAGVFSSYNEQFF. CDR3 coding DNA: TGTGCCATCAGTGTCTCGGGACTAGCGGGAGTTTTTTCCTCCTACAATGAGCAGTTCTTC.

This chain uses TRBV5-4 with TRBJ2-1; 8 bases agree with TRBD2. J gave up 7 bases and V 4 bases, and 13 bases lay outside the gene matches. The CDR3 sequence is 16 residues long. The germline CDR1 and CDR2 sequences are SGHNT and YYREEE (reference sequence). This CDR3 is CASSPTGTSFSNEQFF. In DNA, the CDR3 is TGTGCCAGCAGCCCGACCGGGACTAGTTTCTCGAATGAGCAGTTCTTC.